The present T cell receptor beta chain was sequenced within a study of cytomegalovirus exposure and HLA in healthy donors. Study results and limitations: Later on, analysis showed that most CMV-associated TCR beta chains appeared to be HLA-restricted. Reportedly, fewer N-insertions than the roughly 700-donor mean appeared in an Asian-associated ancestry cluster in a later analysis. Common viral pathogens (according to a later analysis) appeared linked to several of the most significant clusters. Some highly shared sequence variants likely arose as a pipeline artifact.

In regard to this clone: Its antigen is unknown. The same CDR3 can be traced to other DNA sequences in this sample.

Germline V gene data show CDR1 as SEHNR and CDR2 as FQNEAQ (reference sequence). V gave up 1 base and J gave up 9 bases, with 10 bases separating them. The CDR3 sequence is 12 residues long. It was with 60 Vbeta and 13 Jbeta primers that the PCR ran. The protocol was immunoSEQ multiplex PCR, while the TCRdb copy is restricted to in-frame clones and leaves out a portion. The sample records around 110,000 clones, more than 60% being singletons. The receptor's source is a woman aged 40 to 50 in good health and CMV-seropositive. The genes are TRBV7-9 and TRBJ2-7; maybe TRBD1 (6 bases). The source material was PBMCs. CDR3 amino acids: CASSLGARGQYF. The CDR3 nucleotides read TGTGCCAGCAGCTTAGGAGCCAGGGGGCAGTACTTC.